One and the same sample provided the 27 T cell receptor beta chains below, sequenced in a study of early T cells in non-severe SARS-CoV-2 infection. TCRdb reprocessed the 5' RACE reads via MiXCR and lists one record per CDR3 protein. The repertoire holds about 56,000 distinct CDR3 sequences, with roughly a tenth as singletons. The sample comprised whole blood. The receptor set was obtained from an adult who was a healthcare worker with PCR-confirmed SARS-CoV-2 infection or an uninfected control (not recorded which).

A remark on this clonotype: This may come from a read error, since a much larger clone is one base off. The chain couples TRBV6-5 to TRBJ2-3, with D tentatively TRBD2 (6 bases). The germline V gene has CDR1 MNHEY and CDR2 SVGAGI. The V gene lost 5 bases and the J gene lost 3 bases, with 18 bases spanning the gap. This CDR3 comprises 16 residues. The CDR3 reads CASSRLVGVGTDTQYF. The CDR3 coding sequence is TGTGCCAGCAGTCGACTAGTGGGAGTGGGGACAGATACGCAGTATTTT.

On this clonotype itself: A single base separates this from a much larger clone, so it may be a read error. This chain uses TRBV6-2 or TRBV6-3 with TRBJ2-1; possible D gene TRBD2, 5 bases. The CDR3 has 15 residues. Germline CDR1 is MNHEY and CDR2 is SVGEGT. CDR3 protein: CASSYGSRSYNEQLF. The CDR3 DNA sequence: TGTGCCAGCAGTTACGGGAGCCGCTCCTACAATGAGCAGCTCTTC.

This clonotype was seen many times. The chain joins TRBV29-1 to TRBJ2-5; D is unclear. The CDR3 covers 10 residues. The V end lost 4 bases, the J end lost 5 bases, and 5 bases lay between the germline ends. Per germline, CDR1 SQVTM and CDR2 ANQGSEA. In DNA, the CDR3 is TGCAGCGTTGCAGACGAGACCCAGTACTTC. This gives the protein CSVADETQYF.

This clonotype has a handful of counts. This rearrangement joins TRBV29-1 to TRBJ2-2; perhaps TRBD1 as D (7 bases). The CDR3 loop spans 16 amino acids. V was pared by 7 bases and J by 7 bases, with 25 bases between. The germline CDR1 and CDR2 sequences are SQVTM and ANQGSEA. The CDR3 coding sequence is TGCAGCGCCCAGGGGGGCCACGGACAGGCTCGCGGGGAGCTGTTTTTT. Amino acids: CSAQGGHGQARGELFF.

Ten or more counts support this clonotype. The V call is TRBV18, the J call TRBJ1-2; D is undetermined. There are 15 residues in the CDR3. The V end was cut by 5 bases, the J end by 2 bases, with 15 bases between. The germline CDR1 and CDR2 sequences are KGHSH and LQKENI. The CDR3 DNA reads as TGTGCCAGCTCAAACGACGCGAACCCAAACTATGGCTACACCTTC. Translating it yields CASSNDANPNYGYTF. Using reference TRBV18 and TRBJ1-2 for the parts outside the CDR3, the full variable domain is NAGVMQNPRHLVRRRGQEARLRCSPMKGHSHVYWYRQLPEEGLKFMVYLQKENIIDESGMPKERFSAEFPKEGPSILRIQQVVRGDSAAYFCASSNDANPNYGYTFGSGTRLTVV.

This clonotype was seen repeatedly, ten times or more. The chain is built from TRBV29-1 and TRBJ1-5; possible D gene TRBD1, 6 bases. The CDR3 is 15 residues long. The germline gives CDR1 SQVTM, CDR2 ANQGSEA. Trimming removed 2 bases at V and 3 bases at J, with 14 bases between. As DNA, the CDR3 is TGCAGCGTTGAACCGGGGCAGGGACACAATCAGCCCCAGCATTTT. Protein product: CSVEPGQGHNQPQHF.

This clonotype was seen many times. The chain combines TRBV11-2 with TRBJ2-7, with 7 positions matching TRBD1. CDR1 is SGHAT and CDR2 is FQNNGV in the germline V gene. The CDR3 is 15 amino acids. The ends lost 5 bases at V and 0 bases at J; junction bases unmatched: 7. CDR3 sequence: CASSPGQASSYEQYF. The CDR3 DNA reads as TGTGCCAGCAGCCCAGGACAGGCCAGCTCCTACGAGCAGTACTTC.

With regard to this clonotype: Possible read error: a much larger clone is one base away. The chain joins TRBV6-5 to TRBJ1-1, with D unclear. The length of the CDR3 is 15 residues. Germline V gene sequence: CDR1 MNHEY, CDR2 SVGAGI. V lost 5 bases to trimming and J lost 5 bases, with 18 bases between them. The chain's CDR3 is CASSHPPGSGTEAFF. CDR3 DNA: TGTGCCAGCAGTCACCCCCCGGGGTCGGGGACTGAAGCTTTCTTT.

The rearrangement links TRBV6-1 to TRBJ2-5, with D possibly matching TRBD1 (6 bases). CDR1 MNHNS and CDR2 SASEGT come from the germline V gene. The CDR3 runs to 14 residues. The V gene lost 8 bases and the J gene lost 5 bases, with 18 bases spanning the gap. DNA for the CDR3: TGTGCCAGCCGTGGGACATGGGGAATTGAGACCCAGTACTTC. Its translation is CASRGTWGIETQYF.

This clonotype was counted many times. V usage is TRBV29-1 and J usage is TRBJ2-5; TRBD2 agrees at 16 bases. Trimming removed 7 bases from V and 2 bases from J; junction bases left unmatched: 10. CDR1 and CDR2 (germline): SQVTM, ANQGSEA. The CDR3 loop spans 17 amino acids. Written as DNA, the CDR3 is TGCAGCGGGGTTTCGGGACTAGCGGGAGGGATACAAGAGACCCAGTACTTC. Its protein is CSGVSGLAGGIQETQYF.

As for this clonotype: Germline and junction disagree at one end, which may indicate a read error. The chain employs TRBV24-1 and TRBJ2-3; 10 positions match TRBD1. CDR1 is KGHDR, CDR2 SFDVKD, per germline. This CDR3 contains 15 residues. Here the CDR3 reads CATSDLGGTGDTQCF. DNA for the CDR3: TGTGCCACCAGTGATTTGGGGGGGACAGGGGATACGCAGTGTTTT.

This clonotype was detected a few times. V is TRBV25-1 and J is TRBJ1-6; tentative D call: TRBD1 (6 bases). Deletions cut 4 bases from V and 7 bases from J, with 14 bases between. This CDR3 comprises 15 residues. Germline lookup yields CDR1 MGHDK and CDR2 SYGVNS. CDR3 loop: CASSGPQGSNSPLHF. DNA for the CDR3: TGTGCCAGCAGTGGCCCACAGGGAAGCAATTCACCCCTCCACTTT.

The V call is TRBV7-9, the J call TRBJ2-1, with 13 bases lining up with TRBD2. Unmatched junction bases numbered 8, after V lost 6 bases and J lost 0 bases. The germline gives CDR1 SEHNR, CDR2 FQNEAQ (reference sequence). This CDR3 region has 18 residues. CDR3: CASRQGLAGRYSYNEQFF. CDR3 coding DNA: TGTGCCAGCAGACAGGGACTAGCGGGGAGATACTCCTACAATGAGCAGTTCTTC.

The genes are TRBV7-9 and TRBJ1-3, with 9 bases identical to TRBD1. The germline V gene has CDR1 SEHNR and CDR2 FQNEAQ (reference sequence). V gave up 5 bases and J gave up 3 bases; unmatched junction bases: 8. There are 16 residues in the CDR3. CDR3 in amino acids: CASSPGQGSNGNTIYF. The DNA for the CDR3 is TGTGCCAGCAGCCCGGGACAGGGTTCCAATGGAAACACCATATATTTT. The full variable domain, its missing parts supplied by reference TRBV7-9 and TRBJ1-3, is DTGVSQNPRHKITKRGQNVTFRCDPISEHNRLYWYRQTLGQGPEFLTYFQNEAQLEKSRLLSDRFSAERPKGSFSTLEIQRTEQGDSAMYLCASSPGQGSNGNTIYFGEGSWLTVV.

This clonotype was observed many times. The gene calls are TRBV27 and TRBJ1-1; the D is unclear. The CDR3 contains 14 residues. Germline V gene data show CDR1 as MNHEY and CDR2 as SMNVEV (reference sequence). V lost 0 bases and J lost 4, with 9 bases in between. The CDR3 DNA is TGTGCCAGCAGTTTATCACGGGTTAGCACTGAAGCTTTCTTT. The encoded protein is CASSLSRVSTEAFF.

This clonotype was observed at least ten times. The gene calls are TRBV14 and TRBJ2-7; no clear D gene. The V end lost 4 bases, the J end lost 0 bases, and 10 bases lay between the germline ends. The CDR3 loop spans 14 amino acids. The germline CDR1 and CDR2 sequences are SGHDN and FVKESK. CDR3 in amino acids: CASSRDSHSYEQYF. The CDR3 DNA follows: TGTGCCAGCAGCCGAGACTCGCACTCCTACGAGCAGTACTTC.

The gene calls are TRBV10-3 and TRBJ1-1, with D possibly TRBD1 on 5 matching bases. V lost 7 bases and J 4 bases, leaving 10 bases between the germline ends. CDR1 and CDR2 from the germline V gene are ENHRY and SYGVKD. This CDR3 spans 12 amino acids. The CDR3 loop is CAITQGGTEAFF. Here the CDR3 DNA reads TGTGCCATCACCCAGGGAGGCACTGAAGCTTTCTTT.

This clonotype was seen at least ten times. This chain connects TRBV29-1 to TRBJ1-1, with D uncertain. This CDR3 has 12 residues. Looked up from germline, CDR1 is SQVTM and CDR2 is ANQGSEA. Deletions cut 3 bases from V and 10 bases from J, with 15 bases between. The CDR3 is CSVEFVSPGAFF. The CDR3 coding sequence is TGCAGCGTTGAGTTTGTGAGTCCGGGAGCTTTCTTT. The full variable domain, with the rest looked up from reference TRBV29-1 and TRBJ1-1, is SAVISQKPSRDICQRGTSLTIQCQVDSQVTMMFWYRQQPGQSLTLIATANQGSEATYESGFVIDKFPISRPNLTFSTLTVSNMSPEDSSIYLCSVEFVSPGAFFGQGTRLTVV.

This sequence joins TRBV7-8 and TRBJ1-6; 10 bases line up with TRBD1. J lost 9 bases, V lost 4 bases, and 9 bases had no gene match. Germline V gene lookup returns CDR1 SGHVS and CDR2 FQNEAQ. The CDR3 totals 16 residues. This CDR3 reads CASSSPSGTGVSPLHF. In nucleotides, the CDR3 is TGTGCCAGCAGCTCACCATCCGGGACAGGGGTTTCACCCCTCCACTTT.

This clonotype was seen repeatedly, ten times or more. The rearrangement joins TRBV27 to TRBJ1-1; 8 bases agree with TRBD1. The CDR3 loop spans 14 amino acids. The germline CDR1 and CDR2 sequences are MNHEY and SMNVEV (reference sequence). Germline trimming cut 3 bases from V and 1 base from J; bases unmatched to any gene: 1. Written as DNA, the CDR3 is TGTGCCAGCAGTTTTGGACAGGGGAACACTGAAGCTTTCTTT. Amino acids: CASSFGQGNTEAFF.

This clonotype showed up just a few times. The chain employs TRBV7-3 and TRBJ2-3, with 9 positions matching TRBD1. The V gene's germline CDR1 is SGHTA and CDR2 FQGTGA. The CDR3 runs to 15 residues. The J segment lost 6 bases and the V segment lost 4 bases, leaving 8 bases of the junction unmatched. CDR3 bases: TGTGCCAGCAGCTATTCGGGACAGGGAGACGATACGCAGTATTTT. It specifies CASSYSGQGDDTQYF.

The sample holds a few counts of this clonotype. The chain links TRBV7-9 to TRBJ1-1; D is uncertain. There are 13 residues in the CDR3. The germline gives CDR1 SEHNR, CDR2 FQNEAQ (reference sequence). The ends were cut back, 1 base at V and 8 bases at J, with 11 bases in the middle. The CDR3 region is CASSLDLGTEAFF. The CDR3 DNA reads TGTGCCAGCAGCTTAGATCTGGGTACCGAAGCTTTCTTT.

The V and J genes are TRBV11-2 and TRBJ2-4; 10 nucleotides line up with TRBD1. After removal of 5 bases from V and 8 bases from J, the junction contained 6 bases not matched to a gene. CDR1 and CDR2 (germline): SGHAT, FQNNGV. The CDR3 covers 14 residues. CDR3 in amino acids: CASSVRQGADIQYF. The CDR3 nucleotides are TGTGCCAGCAGCGTAAGACAGGGGGCAGACATTCAGTACTTC.

This clonotype was detected ten times or more. The V gene is TRBV28, the J gene TRBJ2-1; D ambiguous. CDR3 size: 12 residues. Trimming removed 8 bases from V and 6 bases from J, with 11 bases in between. CDR1 is MDHEN and CDR2 is SYDVKM in the germline V gene. The CDR3 DNA sequence: TGTGCCAGCTCTGGGGTCCTCAATGAGCAGTTCTTC. Amino acid sequence: CASSGVLNEQFF. Full variable domain (missing parts from reference TRBV28 and TRBJ2-1): DVKVTQSSRYLVKRTGEKVFLECVQDMDHENMFWYRQDPGLGLRLIYFSYDVKMKEKGDIPEGYSVSREKKERFSLILESASTNQTSMYLCASSGVLNEQFFGPGTRLTVL.

This clonotype turned up a few times. V and J are TRBV4-1 and TRBJ2-7; 12 bases fit TRBD1. J was trimmed by 9 bases and V by 4 bases; bases with no gene match: 10. CDR1 and CDR2 from the germline V gene are MGHRA and YSYEKL. This CDR3 has 15 amino acids. The CDR3, as DNA: TGCGCCAGCAGCCGGACCGGGACAGGGGGCGACAGGCAGTACTTC. It codes for CASSRTGTGGDRQYF.

This clonotype was found a few times. This chain joins TRBV10-2 and TRBJ1-3, with unresolved D. Germline V lookup: CDR1 WSHSY, CDR2 SAAADI. The CDR3 is made up of 13 amino acids. Trimming pared 4 bases from V and 1 base from J, leaving 5 bases between. The CDR3 DNA reads as TGCGCCAGCAGTGCAGAATCTGGAAACACCATATATTTT. Its translation: CASSAESGNTIYF.

This clonotype has a count of ten or more. The chain has TRBV11-2 and TRBJ2-7, with 7 bases matching TRBD1. The CDR3 contains 15 residues. V lost 1 base to trimming and J lost 2 bases; unmatched junction nucleotides: 5. Germline V gene lookup returns CDR1 SGHAT and CDR2 FQNNGV. The CDR3 DNA follows: TGTGCCAGCAGCTTAGGACAGGGCCCCACCTACGAGCAGTACTTC. It specifies CASSLGQGPTYEQYF.